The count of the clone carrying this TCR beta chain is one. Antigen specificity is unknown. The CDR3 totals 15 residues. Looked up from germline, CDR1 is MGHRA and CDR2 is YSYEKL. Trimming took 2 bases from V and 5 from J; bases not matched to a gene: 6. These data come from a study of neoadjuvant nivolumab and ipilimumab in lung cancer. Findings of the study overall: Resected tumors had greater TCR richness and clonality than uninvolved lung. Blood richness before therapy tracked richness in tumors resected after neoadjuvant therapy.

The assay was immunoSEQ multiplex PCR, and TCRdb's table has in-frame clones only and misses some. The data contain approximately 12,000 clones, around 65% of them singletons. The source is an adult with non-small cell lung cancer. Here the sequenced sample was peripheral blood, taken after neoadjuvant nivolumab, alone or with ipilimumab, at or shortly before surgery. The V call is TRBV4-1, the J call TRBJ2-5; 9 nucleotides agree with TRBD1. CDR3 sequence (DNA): TGCGCCAGCAGCCAAAAACAGGGGGCTTGGGAGACCCAGTACTTC. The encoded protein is CASSQKQGAWETQYF.